Sequencing of this T cell receptor (beta chain) was carried out in a study of blood T cell repertoires in COVID-19. Original data processing: The authors estimated nucleated cell counts from reference gene primer amplification. Sequencing was performed with immunoSEQ multiplex PCR; in TCRdb, only in-frame clones are kept and a portion is missing. That table gives V, J and clone size, and the DNA gave D and trimming. This table has 130,000 to 150,000 clones, 88% appearing once. Germline lookup yields CDR1 MNHEY and CDR2 SVGAGI. Trimming took 6 bases from V and 3 from J, leaving 12 bases between them. The CDR3 consists of 14 residues. In its sample, this clone was seen once.

V and J are TRBV6-5 and TRBJ1-5, with D possibly TRBD1 on 6 matching bases. The sequencing sample was made of peripheral blood. This clonotype originated in a man between 65 and 85 years old with acute or convalescent COVID-19. The CDR3 here is CASSLGQPNQPQHF. Written as DNA, the CDR3 is TGTGCCAGCAGCCTTGGACAGCCCAATCAGCCCCAGCATTTT.